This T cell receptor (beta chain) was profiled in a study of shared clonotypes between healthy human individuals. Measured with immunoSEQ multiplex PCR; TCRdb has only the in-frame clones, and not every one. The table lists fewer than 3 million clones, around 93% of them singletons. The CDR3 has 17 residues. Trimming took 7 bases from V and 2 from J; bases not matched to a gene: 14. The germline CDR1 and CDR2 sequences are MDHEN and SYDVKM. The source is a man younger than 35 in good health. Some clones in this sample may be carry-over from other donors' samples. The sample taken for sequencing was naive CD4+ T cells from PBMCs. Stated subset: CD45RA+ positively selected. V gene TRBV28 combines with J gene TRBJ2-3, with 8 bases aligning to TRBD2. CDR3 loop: CASMTGGPLSDTDTQYF. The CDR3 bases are TGTGCCAGCATGACGGGAGGGCCCCTATCAGACACAGATACGCAGTATTTT.